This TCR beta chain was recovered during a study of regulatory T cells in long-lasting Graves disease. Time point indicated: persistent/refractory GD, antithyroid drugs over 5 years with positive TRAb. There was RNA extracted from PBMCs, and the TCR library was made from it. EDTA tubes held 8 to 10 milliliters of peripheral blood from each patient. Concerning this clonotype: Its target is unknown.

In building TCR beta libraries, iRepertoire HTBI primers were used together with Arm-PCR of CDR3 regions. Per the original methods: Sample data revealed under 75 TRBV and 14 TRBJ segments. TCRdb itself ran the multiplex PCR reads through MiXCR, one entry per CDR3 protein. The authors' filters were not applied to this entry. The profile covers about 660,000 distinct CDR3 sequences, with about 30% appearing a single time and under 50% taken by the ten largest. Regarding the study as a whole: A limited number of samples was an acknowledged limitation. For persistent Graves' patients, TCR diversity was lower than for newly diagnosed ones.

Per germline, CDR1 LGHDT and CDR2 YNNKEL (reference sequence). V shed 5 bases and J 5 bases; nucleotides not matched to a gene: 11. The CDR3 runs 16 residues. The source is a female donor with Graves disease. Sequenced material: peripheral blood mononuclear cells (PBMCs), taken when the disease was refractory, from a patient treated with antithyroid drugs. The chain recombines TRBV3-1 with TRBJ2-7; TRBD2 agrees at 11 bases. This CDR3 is CASSGPPSGRIHEQYF. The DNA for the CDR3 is TGTGCCAGCAGCGGACCACCTAGCGGGAGGATCCACGAGCAGTACTTC.